This passage covers 28 T cell receptor beta chains from one sample sequenced in a study of blood T cell repertoires in COVID-19. Clones were sequenced by immunoSEQ multiplex PCR, and TCRdb holds only the in-frame ones, with some missing. This sample has about 150,000 clones, with approximately 78% found just once. Material for sequencing was peripheral blood. The origin of the receptors is a human donor with acute or convalescent COVID-19. The donor label of this sample is uncertain.

The J gene is TRBJ2-1, the V gene TRBV6-1, with 7 positions matching TRBD1. The length of the CDR3 is 15 residues. The V gene end was trimmed by 2 bases and the J gene end by 10 bases; junction bases not matched to a gene: 11. Germline lookup yields CDR1 MNHNS and CDR2 SASEGT. The CDR3 loop reads CASSEPAGGKSEQFF. CDR3 nucleotides: TGTGCCAGCAGTGAACCGGCAGGGGGTAAGTCCGAGCAGTTCTTC.

The chain joins TRBV5-6 to TRBJ1-4; 8 positions agree with TRBD1. The germline gives CDR1 SGHDT, CDR2 YYEEEE. The V and J ends lost 4 bases and 5 bases, in that order; junction bases with no gene match: 7. The CDR3 length is 15 residues. Written as DNA, the CDR3 is TGTGCCAGCAGCACGTGGGACAGGACAAATGAAAAACTGTTTTTT. This translates into CASSTWDRTNEKLFF.

The chain joins TRBV25-1 to TRBJ1-1; maybe TRBD1 (5 bases). The CDR3 is made up of 14 amino acids. The germline gives CDR1 MGHDK, CDR2 SYGVNS. Deletions cut 0 bases from V and 6 bases from J, with 11 bases between. Here the CDR3 DNA reads TGTGCCAGCAGTGAATATGGGAGGGGACCTGAAGCTTTCTTT. Encoded protein: CASSEYGRGPEAFF.

CDR3 nucleotide sequence: TGCGCCAGCAGCGTGCAGGGGGAAGTAGCGAACAATGAGCAGTTCTTC. It yields the protein CASSVQGEVANNEQFF. V and J are TRBV5-1 and TRBJ2-1; 7 bases agree with TRBD1. CDR3 length: 16 amino acids. Germline CDR1 SGHRS, CDR2 YFSETQ. The V gene end was trimmed by 4 bases and the J gene end by 5 bases; junction bases not matched to a gene: 12.

The V call is TRBV13, the J call TRBJ1-3, with D uncertain. V was cut by 2 bases and J by 0 bases, with 2 bases left in between. Per germline, CDR1 PRHDT and CDR2 FYEKMQ (reference sequence). The CDR3 loop spans 13 amino acids. The CDR3 bases are TGTGCCAGCAGCTTATACTCTGGAAACACCATATATTTT. It yields the protein CASSLYSGNTIYF.

The rearrangement joins TRBV2 to TRBJ1-1; a weak D match, TRBD1 (6 bases). V gave up 6 bases and J gave up 6 bases, with 17 bases separating them. From germline, CDR1 is SNHLY and CDR2 FYNNEI. There are 14 residues in the CDR3. The CDR3 DNA follows: TGTGCCAGCAGAAAGCCCAGGGGCTTAGCTGAAGCTTTCTTT. Protein: CASRKPRGLAEAFF.

The chain employs TRBV19 and TRBJ1-5, with D unclear. CDR1 and CDR2 (germline): LNHDA, SQIVND (reference sequence). This CDR3 comprises 13 residues. V was shortened by 4 bases and J by 9 bases, with 13 bases between the two germline ends. The CDR3 is CASSNAAQRPQHF. The CDR3 nucleotides are TGTGCCAGTAGTAACGCAGCCCAGCGGCCCCAGCATTTT. Full variable domain (rest looked up from reference TRBV19 and TRBJ1-5): DGGITQSPKYLFRKEGQNVTLSCEQNLNHDAMYWYRQDPGQGLRLIYYSQIVNDFQKGDIAEGYSVSREKKESFPLTVTSAQKNPTAFYLCASSNAAQRPQHFGDGTRLSIL.

The rearrangement uses TRBV7-9 and TRBJ1-3; a possible D gene is TRBD1 (6 bases). The CDR3 consists of 16 residues. Looked up from germline, CDR1 is SEHNR and CDR2 is FQNEAQ (reference sequence). Trimming took 7 bases from V and 0 from J, leaving 16 bases between them. The chain's CDR3 is CASTYRERLSGNTIYF. The CDR3 nucleotides are TGTGCCAGCACGTACAGGGAGCGCCTCTCTGGAAACACCATATATTTT.

The chain uses TRBV30 and TRBJ2-7, with 7 bases aligning to TRBD2. After removal of 1 base from V and 6 bases from J, the junction contained 6 bases not matched to a gene. The V gene's germline CDR1 is GTSNPN and CDR2 SVGIG (reference sequence). This CDR3 is built from 13 residues. In nucleotides, the CDR3 is TGTGCCTGGAGTGGGACTAGAATAGGCGAGCAGTACTTC. The encoded protein is CAWSGTRIGEQYF.

The table lists this clone with a count of one. The genes are TRBV7-9 and TRBJ2-7; D may be TRBD2 (6 bases). Between the trimmed V and J ends, which lost 2 bases and 4 bases, there was a span of 18 bases. CDR3 length equals 16 residues. Germline assignment: CDR1 SEHNR and CDR2 FQNEAQ (reference sequence). CDR3 coding DNA: TGTGCCAGCAGCTTATCTAGCGCGGACCTTCCTTACGAGCAGTACTTC. It yields the protein CASSLSSADLPYEQYF.

CDR3: CASSIGGLGALNTEAFF. As DNA, the CDR3 is TGTGCCAGTAGTATAGGTGGTTTGGGGGCCCTGAACACTGAAGCTTTCTTT. The chain joins TRBV19 to TRBJ1-1, with D tentatively TRBD1 (6 bases). Trimming pared 1 base from V and 0 bases from J, leaving 15 bases between. Per germline, CDR1 LNHDA and CDR2 SQIVND (reference sequence). This CDR3 spans 17 amino acids.

The chain recombines TRBV5-1 with TRBJ2-3, with D possibly being TRBD1 (5 bases). The ends were cut back, 2 bases at V and 0 bases at J, with 10 bases in the middle. The CDR3 has 15 amino acids. CDR1 is SGHRS, CDR2 YFSETQ, per germline. Here the CDR3 reads CASSFPKGSTDTQYF. DNA of the CDR3: TGCGCCAGCAGCTTCCCCAAGGGGAGCACAGATACGCAGTATTTT.

This clone was seen only once. V is TRBV7-3 and J is TRBJ2-5; 9 bases are shared with TRBD2. After removal of 2 bases from V and 5 bases from J, the junction contained 3 bases not matched to a gene. Germline V CDR1 and CDR2: SGHTA, FQGTGA. The length of the CDR3 is 14 residues. The CDR3, as DNA: TGTGCCAGCAGCTTAGCGGGGGGGCACGAGACCCAGTACTTC. Its translation is CASSLAGGHETQYF.

The chain uses TRBV9 and TRBJ2-2; D might be TRBD1 (7 bases). V was shortened by 1 base and J by 1 base, with 20 bases between the two germline ends. The CDR3 is 19 amino acids. Germline values: CDR1 SGDLS, CDR2 YYNGEE. The CDR3 protein is CASSVSVPGGGGNTGELFF. The DNA for the CDR3 is TGTGCCAGCAGCGTAAGCGTCCCAGGAGGGGGCGGGAACACCGGGGAGCTGTTTTTT.

The gene calls are TRBV19 and TRBJ2-2; D might be TRBD2 (5 bases). This CDR3 is built from 15 residues. V gave up 1 base and J gave up 7 bases, with 13 bases separating them. Germline CDR1 is LNHDA and CDR2 is SQIVND (reference sequence). CDR3 sequence: CASSIVKRGGGELFF. CDR3 nucleotides: TGTGCCAGTAGTATAGTCAAGCGAGGAGGCGGGGAGCTGTTTTTT.

This clone was observed a handful of times. The chain carries TRBV7-2 and TRBJ2-6; 7 bases fit TRBD1. Germline V gene sequence: CDR1 SGHTA, CDR2 FQGNSA. Unmatched junction bases numbered 1, after V lost 2 bases and J lost 0 bases. The CDR3 runs to 16 residues. The CDR3 DNA follows: TGTGCCAGCAGCTTATCAGGGGGCTCTGGGGCCAACGTCCTGACTTTC. Residues: CASSLSGGSGANVLTF. The full variable domain, rest sourced from reference TRBV7-2 and TRBJ2-6, is GAGVSQSPSNKVTEKGKDVELRCDPISGHTALYWYRQSLGQGLEFLIYFQGNSAPDKSGLPSDRFSAERTGGSVSTLTIQRTQQEDSAVYLCASSLSGGSGANVLTFGAGSRLTVL.

J is TRBJ2-2 and V is TRBV6-5; 11 bases are shared with TRBD1. This CDR3 spans 15 amino acids. The germline V gene has CDR1 MNHEY and CDR2 SVGAGI. V shed 6 bases and J 5 bases; nucleotides not matched to a gene: 5. CDR3 coding DNA: TGTGCCAGCAGACGGACAGGGGGCTTAACCGGGGAGCTGTTTTTT. It encodes CASRRTGGLTGELFF.

With respect to this clone: The sample has other DNA sequences that encode this CDR3 too. V usage is TRBV3-1 (or the pseudogene TRBV3-2) and J usage is TRBJ1-1; 7 positions agree with TRBD1. The CDR3 extends over 14 amino acids. Trimming at V came to 3 bases and at J to 1 base, leaving 2 bases not matched to a gene. CDR1 LGHDT and CDR2 YNNKEL come from the germline V gene (reference sequence). CDR3 coding DNA: TGTGCCAGCAGCCAGGGACAGAAGAACACTGAAGCTTTCTTT. It is translated as CASSQGQKNTEAFF.

This clone occurred once. The chain has TRBV5-6 and TRBJ1-6; 7 bases match TRBD1. Germline trimming cut 3 bases from V and 2 bases from J; bases unmatched to any gene: 2. The CDR3 loop spans 15 amino acids. CDR1 and CDR2 from the germline V gene are SGHDT and YYEEEE. The CDR3 sequence: CASSWGQTYNSPLHF. The CDR3 coding sequence is TGTGCCAGCAGCTGGGGACAGACCTATAATTCACCCCTCCACTTT.

The V call is TRBV6-5, the J call TRBJ1-2, with TRBD1 matching 8 bases. The germline V gene has CDR1 MNHEY and CDR2 SVGAGI. This CDR3 has 14 residues. With 6 bases clipped from V and 3 bases from J, the junction kept 6 bases outside the gene matches. The CDR3 region is CASRIGQGHYGYTF. The DNA of the CDR3 is TGTGCCAGCAGGATTGGACAGGGCCACTATGGCTACACCTTC.

The chain carries TRBV2 and TRBJ2-1; a weak D match, TRBD1 (8 bases). Germline CDR1 and CDR2: SNHLY and FYNNEI. The CDR3 consists of 14 residues. V shed 5 bases and J shed 4 bases, with 12 bases lying between them. CDR3 nucleotides: TGTGCCAGCAGTACAGGGGGGGATTACAATGAGCAGTTCTTC. Translated, it gives CASSTGGDYNEQFF. Full variable domain (missing parts from reference TRBV2 and TRBJ2-1): EPEVTQTPSHQVTQMGQEVILRCVPISNHLYFYWYRQILGQKVEFLVSFYNNEISEKSEIFDDQFSVERPDGSNFTLKIRSTKLEDSAMYFCASSTGGDYNEQFFGPGTRLTVL.

This clone was recorded only once. This chain links TRBV5-1 with TRBJ1-4, with D hard to call. The CDR3 totals 14 residues. Germline V lookup: CDR1 SGHRS, CDR2 YFSETQ. V lost 1 base and J lost 8, with 12 bases in between. The CDR3 sequence is CASSLQRPEEKLFF. The CDR3 nucleotides are TGCGCCAGCAGCTTGCAGCGACCGGAAGAAAAACTGTTTTTT.

This chain links TRBV5-1 with TRBJ2-6, with D uncertain. This CDR3 spans 17 amino acids. V was pared by 0 bases and J by 0 bases, with 10 bases between. Germline lookup yields CDR1 SGHRS and CDR2 YFSETQ. In nucleotides, the CDR3 is TGCGCCAGCAGCTTGGCTGGCGGCCGCTCTGGGGCCAACGTCCTGACTTTC. This sequence encodes CASSLAGGRSGANVLTF.

The chain combines TRBV19 with TRBJ1-2; 8 bases line up with TRBD1. The CDR3 totals 18 residues. CDR1 is LNHDA and CDR2 is SQIVND in the germline V gene (reference sequence). With 5 bases clipped from V and 4 bases from J, the junction kept 18 bases outside the gene matches. CDR3 protein: CASSPGARGRGRGYGYTF. CDR3 DNA: TGTGCCAGTAGTCCCGGGGCCAGGGGCAGGGGGCGAGGCTATGGCTACACCTTC.

The chain uses TRBV3-1 (or the pseudogene TRBV3-2) and TRBJ1-6, with 7 bases aligning to TRBD1. The V gene's germline CDR1 is LGHDT and CDR2 YNNKEL (reference sequence). CDR3 length equals 17 residues. Unmatched junction bases numbered 17, after V lost 3 bases and J lost 12 bases. The CDR3 DNA reads as TGTGCCAGCAGCCATTGGAGTCCGGGACAGCTAATTCGACCCCTCCACTTT. Its translation is CASSHWSPGQLIRPLHF.

The V gene is TRBV3-1 (or the pseudogene TRBV3-2), the J gene TRBJ1-1, with 10 nucleotides matching TRBD1. Germline trimming cut 5 bases from V and 5 bases from J; bases unmatched to any gene: 8. CDR3 length: 15 residues. The germline gives CDR1 LGHDT, CDR2 YNNKEL (reference sequence). In DNA, the CDR3 is TGTGCCAGCAGCACCCGGACAGGGGGGGGGACTGAAGCTTTCTTT. It translates to CASSTRTGGGTEAFF.

V gene TRBV27 combines with J gene TRBJ1-5, with D perhaps matching TRBD1 (5 bases). There are 15 residues in the CDR3. Trimming removed 2 bases at V and 4 bases at J, with 12 bases between. CDR1 and CDR2 from the germline V gene are MNHEY and SMNVEV (reference sequence). DNA for the CDR3: TGTGCCAGCAGTTTACGGGGGAGTACTAATCAGCCCCAGCATTTT. Encoded protein: CASSLRGSTNQPQHF.

V gene TRBV2 combines with J gene TRBJ2-6; 9 bases match TRBD1. This CDR3 contains 15 residues. The V gene's germline CDR1 is SNHLY and CDR2 FYNNEI. V trimming: 6 bases; J trimming: 2 bases; junction bases outside the gene matches: 2. The CDR3 spells CASRGDRAGANVLTF. The DNA of the CDR3 is TGTGCCAGCAGAGGGGACAGGGCTGGGGCCAACGTCCTGACTTTC.